This record concerns one T cell receptor (beta chain) sequence. Antigen unknown. According to the study, genomic DNA was the template for TCR beta VDJ and CDR3 profiling. TCRdb independently ran MiXCR on the reads; one entry per CDR3 protein. The table records a few hundred thousand distinct CDR3 sequences, roughly 82% of them present only once. Patients selected for sequencing had displayed CD8+CD57+ cell expansion by flow cytometry. This specimen belongs to a study of CD8+CD57+ T cells in acquired aplastic anemia. Broader study findings: No significant patient-versus-control difference appeared in CD8+ Simpson's diversity.

Sequenced input: sorted CD4+, CD8+, or CD8+CD57+ T cells (not recorded which) from PBMCs. The TCR originated in a human donor with aplastic anemia.

The CDR3 DNA is TGTGCCAGCAGCTTTGACCTGACAGGGGACTCCCGCTACAATGAGCAGTTCTTC. This translates into CASSFDLTGDSRYNEQFF. The chain links TRBV11-3 to TRBJ2-1; 8 bases agree with TRBD1. CDR3 length: 18 amino acids. Germline values: CDR1 SGHNT, CDR2 YENEEA. Trimming removed 3 bases from V and 3 bases from J; junction bases left unmatched: 13.